This T cell receptor beta chain was retrieved from a study of blood T cell repertoires in COVID-19. Study summary: The United States, Italy and Spain supplied acute and convalescent COVID-19 samples.

Clinical history reported by participants formed the basis on which cohorts were assigned. The CDR3 is 14 residues long. V was clipped by 2 bases and J by 1 base, with 8 bases between them. The germline V gene has CDR1 LNHDA and CDR2 SQIVND (reference sequence). Produced via immunoSEQ multiplex PCR; TCRdb's table is partial and in-frame only. In the table there are about 270,000 clones, around 87% of which are singletons. V gene TRBV19 combines with J gene TRBJ1-1; maybe TRBD1 (5 bases). Material for sequencing was PBMCs or T cells enriched from blood (not recorded which). The sequence derives from a woman aged 18-29 years who had recovered from COVID-19. The CDR3 DNA sequence: TGTGCCAGTAGTATAAGGCAGGGGAACACTGAAGCTTTCTTT. It yields the protein CASSIRQGNTEAFF.